This TCR beta chain was sequenced during a study of T cell responses to AZD1222 COVID-19 vaccine (dated by TCRdb to about 2021). For context, the study as a whole: Because spike-specific TCR depth and breadth did not differ between the two schedules, AZD1222 recipients who got a second dose at roughly 4 weeks were pooled with those who got a second dose at roughly 12 weeks. TCR sequencing covered over 230 trial participants: 200 to 220 given two doses of AZD1222 and 26 given two doses of MenACWY control vaccine. Trial participants were enrolled by age into 18-55, 56-69 and 70-plus year subgroups, with around 150, 28 and 57 TCR-sequenced participants respectively. Points the paper makes about the study in general: Conclusions about previously exposed vaccinees were limited because only a handful of AZD1222 recipients were SARS-CoV-2 seropositive at baseline. The 56-69-year group was small, and its depth increase did not reach significance, likely because of low power. Reportedly, close to half of the unique spike-specific TCRs recognized epitopes lying outside the regions that are mutated in the B.1.351 and B.1.1.7 variants. Participants were mostly white British and included more females than males, and it was suggested by the authors that clonal diversity may have been underestimated. After two AZD1222 doses, spike-specific TCR breadth and depth were significantly higher than at day 0 and than in MenACWY recipients. CD4 TCRs associated with the vaccine covered the entire spike protein, and the dominant responses were in regions 160-218 and 743-854. No day 14 peak-response samples were available, so repertoires were characterized only after the peak T cell response.

V is pared back by 0 bases and J by 6 bases, with 12 bases lying between the germline termini. CDR1 and CDR2 (LNHNV, YYDKDF) derive from the germline V gene (reference sequence). Spanning cysteine to phenylalanine, the CDR3 consists of 15 amino acids. The retained sequence is limited to the CDR3, 45 bases, with the frame set at the first base. The CDR3 regions of human TCRbeta chains were subjected to immunosequencing. For the original study's pipeline: TCRs in the repertoires were matched against a reference library of SARS-CoV-2-specific TCRs that had been generated with the MIRA antigen-specificity platform. Breadth was defined as the fraction of unique TCRs that were SARS-CoV-2-associated, and depth was defined as the fraction of total T cells that were SARS-CoV-2-associated. Using the MIRA data, each spike-specific TCR was mapped to the spike region that the TCR reacts to and placed in a CD4 or CD8 class. Log10-transformed breadth and depth values were compared by one-way ANOVA with Sidak's multiple comparisons tests. TCRdb mirrors the immuneACCESS table, restricted to in-frame sequences. Some clones are absent from its copies; in checked studies, under half trace to an unresolved V gene, and the reason for the others is unknown. The DNA gave D and trimming, while V, J and clone size come from that table. The sample has about 95,000 clones on record, about 89% of them singletons. The top ten hold less than 4% of the sample.

Read against the paper, the sample's time point label means: baseline before first vaccination. Vaccinee samples were obtained from the UK trials COV001 and COV002, which included a single-blind randomized controlled phase 2/3 trial of AZD1222 (ChAdOx1 nCoV-19) in healthy adults. For TCRbeta chain sequencing, PBMC samples from trial participants were taken at day 0 and at day 28 after the second dose. About this clone itself: It lacks a known antigen. Within one base of it there is no much larger clone, and no base qualities were kept.

The sample consisted of peripheral blood, taken on day 0 of AZD1222 vaccination. The TCR sequence derives from an adult in good health. The V and J genes are TRBV15 and TRBJ1-5; a tentative D match to TRBD1 spans 5 bases. The CDR3 here reads CATSRDPQGGQPQHF. Here is the DNA: TGTGCCACCAGCAGAGATCCCCAGGGCGGTCAGCCCCAGCATTTT. The full variable domain, completed from the reference TRBV15 and TRBJ1-5 proteins outside the CDR3, reads DAMVIQNPRYQVTQFGKPVTLSCSQTLNHNVMYWYQQKSSQAPKLLFHYYDKDFNNEADTPDNFQSRRPNTSFCFLDIRSPGLGDTAMYLCATSRDPQGGQPQHFGDGTRLSIL.